This T cell receptor beta chain appears in the sequencing data of a study of early T cells in non-severe SARS-CoV-2 infection. Broader study findings: The study's VDJdb matching favored anti-spike CD8 responses and missed private and CD4 specificities.

This clonotype was observed a handful of times. No antigen is known for it. TCRdb independently ran MiXCR on the 5' RACE reads; one entry per CDR3 protein. The sample contains around 52,000 distinct CDR3 sequences, more than 9% of which appear only once. The length of the CDR3 is 17 residues. V was clipped by 5 bases and J by 4 bases, with 23 bases between them. CDR1 SGHRS and CDR2 YFSETQ come from the germline V gene. The clonotype comes from an adult who was a healthcare worker with PCR-confirmed SARS-CoV-2 infection or an uninfected control (not recorded which). Sequenced sample: whole blood. The chain uses TRBV5-1 and TRBJ2-3; D possibly matches TRBD1 or TRBD2 (7 bases each). The CDR3 protein is CASRQQGRARLADTQYF. The CDR3 DNA reads TGCGCCAGCAGACAACAGGGGAGGGCCAGGCTCGCAGATACGCAGTATTTT.